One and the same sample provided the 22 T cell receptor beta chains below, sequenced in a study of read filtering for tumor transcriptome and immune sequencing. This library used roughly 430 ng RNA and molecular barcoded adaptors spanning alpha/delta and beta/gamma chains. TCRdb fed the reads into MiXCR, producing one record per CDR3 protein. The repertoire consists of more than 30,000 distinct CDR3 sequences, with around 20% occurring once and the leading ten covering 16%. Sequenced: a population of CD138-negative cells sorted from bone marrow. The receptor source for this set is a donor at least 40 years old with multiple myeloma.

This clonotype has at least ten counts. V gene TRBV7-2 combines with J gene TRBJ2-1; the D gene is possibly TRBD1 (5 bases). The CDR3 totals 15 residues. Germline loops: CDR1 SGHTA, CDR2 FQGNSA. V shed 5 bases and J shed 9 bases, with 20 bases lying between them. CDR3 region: CASSATKGQASEQFF. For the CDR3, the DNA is TGTGCCAGCAGCGCAACTAAGGGGCAGGCGAGTGAGCAGTTCTTC.

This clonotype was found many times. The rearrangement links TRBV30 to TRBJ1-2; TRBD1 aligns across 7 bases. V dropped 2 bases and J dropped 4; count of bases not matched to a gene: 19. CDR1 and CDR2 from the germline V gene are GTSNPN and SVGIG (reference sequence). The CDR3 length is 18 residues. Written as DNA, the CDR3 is TGTGCCTGGAGTTCTCAACAACTACCGGGACAGATACTCTATGGCTACACCTTC. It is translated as CAWSSQQLPGQILYGYTF.

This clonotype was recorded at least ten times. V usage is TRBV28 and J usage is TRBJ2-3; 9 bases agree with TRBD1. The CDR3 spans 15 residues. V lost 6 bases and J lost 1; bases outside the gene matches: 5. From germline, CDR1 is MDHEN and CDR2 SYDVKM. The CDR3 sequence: CASRPTGGGTDTQYF. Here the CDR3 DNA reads TGTGCCAGCAGGCCTACAGGGGGCGGCACAGATACGCAGTATTTT.

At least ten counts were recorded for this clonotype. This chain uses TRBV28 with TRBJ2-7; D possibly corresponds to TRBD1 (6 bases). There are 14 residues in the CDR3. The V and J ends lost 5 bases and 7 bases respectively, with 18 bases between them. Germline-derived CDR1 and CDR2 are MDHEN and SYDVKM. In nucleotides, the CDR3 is TGTGCCAGCAGTATCCTCGGACAGTCCGGTGAGCAGTACTTC. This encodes CASSILGQSGEQYF.

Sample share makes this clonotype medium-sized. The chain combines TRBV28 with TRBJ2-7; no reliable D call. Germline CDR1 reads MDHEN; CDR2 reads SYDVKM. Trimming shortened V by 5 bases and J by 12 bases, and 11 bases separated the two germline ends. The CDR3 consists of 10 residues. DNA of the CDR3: TGTGCCAGCAGTACCTATGGAATGTACTTC. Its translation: CASSTYGMYF.

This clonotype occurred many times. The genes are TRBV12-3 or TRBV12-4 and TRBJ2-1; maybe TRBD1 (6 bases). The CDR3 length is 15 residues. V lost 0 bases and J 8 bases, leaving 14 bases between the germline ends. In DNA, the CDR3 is TGTGCCAGCAGTTTAGCGGGGGCTCCAAGCTATGAGCAGTTCTTC. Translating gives CASSLAGAPSYEQFF.

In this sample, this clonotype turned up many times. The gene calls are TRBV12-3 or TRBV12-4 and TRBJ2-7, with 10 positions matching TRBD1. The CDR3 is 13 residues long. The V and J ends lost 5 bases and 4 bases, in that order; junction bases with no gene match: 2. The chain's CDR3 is CASSQDRGYEQYF. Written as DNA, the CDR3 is TGTGCCAGCAGTCAGGACAGGGGGTACGAGCAGTACTTC.

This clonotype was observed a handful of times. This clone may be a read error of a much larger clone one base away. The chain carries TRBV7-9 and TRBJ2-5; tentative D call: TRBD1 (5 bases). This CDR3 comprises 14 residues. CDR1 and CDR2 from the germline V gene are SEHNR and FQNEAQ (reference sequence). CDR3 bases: TGTGCCAGCAGCCCGTCCGGCCTCCTAGGGGCCCAGTGCTTC. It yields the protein CASSPSGLLGAQCF.

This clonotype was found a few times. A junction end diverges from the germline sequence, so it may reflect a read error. CDR3 coding DNA: TGTGCCTGCAGTGAATATTCGTCTGAAGCTTTCTTT. Residues: CACSEYSSEAFF. The chain carries TRBV2 and TRBJ1-1; D uncertain. This CDR3 region has 12 residues. The germline V gene encodes CDR1 SNHLY and CDR2 FYNNEI.

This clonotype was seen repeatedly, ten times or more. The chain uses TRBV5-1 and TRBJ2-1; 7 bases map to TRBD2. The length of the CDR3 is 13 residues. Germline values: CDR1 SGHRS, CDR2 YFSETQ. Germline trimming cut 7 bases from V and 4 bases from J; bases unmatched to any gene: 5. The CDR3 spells CASGGGDYNEQFF. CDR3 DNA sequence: TGCGCCAGCGGGGGGGGGGATTACAATGAGCAGTTCTTC. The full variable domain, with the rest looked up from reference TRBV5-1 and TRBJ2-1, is KAGVTQTPRYLIKTRGQQVTLSCSPISGHRSVSWYQQTPGQGLQFLFEYFSETQRNKGNFPGRFSGRQFSNSRSEMNVSTLELGDSALYLCASGGGDYNEQFFGPGTRLTVL.

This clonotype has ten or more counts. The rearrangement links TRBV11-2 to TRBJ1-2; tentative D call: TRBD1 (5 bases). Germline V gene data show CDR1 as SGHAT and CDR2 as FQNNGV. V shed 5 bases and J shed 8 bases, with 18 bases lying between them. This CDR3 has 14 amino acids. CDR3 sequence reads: CASSPRPGQGGYTF. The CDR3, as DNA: TGTGCCAGCAGCCCTCGACCAGGGCAAGGAGGCTACACCTTC.

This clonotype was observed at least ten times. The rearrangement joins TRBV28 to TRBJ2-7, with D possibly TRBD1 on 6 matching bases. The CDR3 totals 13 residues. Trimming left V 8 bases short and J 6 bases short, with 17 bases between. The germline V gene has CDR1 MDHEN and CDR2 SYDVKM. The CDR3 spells CASQRGRGREQYF. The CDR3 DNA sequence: TGTGCCAGCCAACGGGGCAGGGGTCGCGAGCAGTACTTC.

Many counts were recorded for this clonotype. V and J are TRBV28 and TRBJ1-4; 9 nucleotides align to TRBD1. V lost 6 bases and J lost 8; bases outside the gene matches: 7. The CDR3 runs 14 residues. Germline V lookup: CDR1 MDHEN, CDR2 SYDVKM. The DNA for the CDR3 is TGTGCCAGCAGAACCGGGACAGGGAGGGAAAAACTGTTTTTT. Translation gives CASRTGTGREKLFF.

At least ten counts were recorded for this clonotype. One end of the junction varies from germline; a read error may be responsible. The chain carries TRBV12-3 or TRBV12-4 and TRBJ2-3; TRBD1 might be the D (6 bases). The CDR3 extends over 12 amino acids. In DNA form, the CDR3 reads TGTGCCAGCAGTTTGGACAGAACACAGATCGTTTTT. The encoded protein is CASSLDRTQIVF.

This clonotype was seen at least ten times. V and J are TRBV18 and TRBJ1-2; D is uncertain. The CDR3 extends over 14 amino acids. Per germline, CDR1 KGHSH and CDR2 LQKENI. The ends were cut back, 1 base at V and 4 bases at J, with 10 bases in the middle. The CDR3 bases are TGTGCCAGCTCACCACGACGGGATAGCTATGGCTACACCTTC. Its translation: CASSPRRDSYGYTF.

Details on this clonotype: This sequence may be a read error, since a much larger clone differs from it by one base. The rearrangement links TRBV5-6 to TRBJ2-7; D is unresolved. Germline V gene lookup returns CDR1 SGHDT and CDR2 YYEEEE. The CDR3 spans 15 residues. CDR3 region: CANSEGPTGSYEQYF. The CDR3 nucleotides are TGTGCCAACAGCGAAGGTCCAACGGGTTCCTACGAGCAGTACTTC.

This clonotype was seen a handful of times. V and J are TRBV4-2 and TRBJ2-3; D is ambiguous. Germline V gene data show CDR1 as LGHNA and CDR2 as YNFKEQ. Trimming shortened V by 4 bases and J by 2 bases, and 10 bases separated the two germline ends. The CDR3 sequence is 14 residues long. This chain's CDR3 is CASSPRGITDTQYF. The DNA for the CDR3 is TGTGCCAGCAGCCCCCGTGGGATCACAGATACGCAGTATTTT.

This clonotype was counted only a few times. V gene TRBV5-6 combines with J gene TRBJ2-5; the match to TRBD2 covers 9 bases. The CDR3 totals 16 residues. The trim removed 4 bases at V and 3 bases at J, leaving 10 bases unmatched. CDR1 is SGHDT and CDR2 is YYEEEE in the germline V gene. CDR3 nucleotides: TGTGCCAGCAGCCGGGGAACGGCGGGGGGGAAAGAGACCCAGTACTTC. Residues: CASSRGTAGGKETQYF.

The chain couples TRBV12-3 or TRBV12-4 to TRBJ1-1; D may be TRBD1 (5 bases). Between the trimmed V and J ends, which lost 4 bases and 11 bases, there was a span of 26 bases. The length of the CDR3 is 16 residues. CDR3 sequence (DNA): TGTGCCAGCAGTTCTACTGACAGCCACATGAACACTGTGGCTTTCTTT. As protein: CASSSTDSHMNTVAFF.

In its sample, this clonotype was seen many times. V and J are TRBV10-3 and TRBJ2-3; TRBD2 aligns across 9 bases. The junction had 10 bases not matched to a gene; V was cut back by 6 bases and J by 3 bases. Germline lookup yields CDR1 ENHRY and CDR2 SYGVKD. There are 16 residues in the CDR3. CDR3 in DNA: TGTGCCATCAGGGGAGGGGGGACTAGCTCAACAGATACGCAGTATTTT. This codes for CAIRGGGTSSTDTQYF.

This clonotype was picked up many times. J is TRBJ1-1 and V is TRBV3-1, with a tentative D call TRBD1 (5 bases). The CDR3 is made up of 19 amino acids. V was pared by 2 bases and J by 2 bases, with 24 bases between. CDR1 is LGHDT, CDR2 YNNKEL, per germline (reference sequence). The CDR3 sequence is CASSQRWSGDLAQNTEAFF. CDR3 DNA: TGTGCCAGCAGCCAAAGGTGGTCCGGGGACCTGGCACAAAACACTGAAGCTTTCTTT.

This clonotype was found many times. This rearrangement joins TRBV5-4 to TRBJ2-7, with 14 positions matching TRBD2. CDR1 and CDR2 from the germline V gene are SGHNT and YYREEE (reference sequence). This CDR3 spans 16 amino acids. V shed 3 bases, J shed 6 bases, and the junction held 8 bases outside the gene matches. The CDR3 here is CASSSGTSGRRGEQYF. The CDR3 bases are TGTGCCAGCAGCTCCGGGACTAGCGGGAGACGTGGCGAGCAGTACTTC.